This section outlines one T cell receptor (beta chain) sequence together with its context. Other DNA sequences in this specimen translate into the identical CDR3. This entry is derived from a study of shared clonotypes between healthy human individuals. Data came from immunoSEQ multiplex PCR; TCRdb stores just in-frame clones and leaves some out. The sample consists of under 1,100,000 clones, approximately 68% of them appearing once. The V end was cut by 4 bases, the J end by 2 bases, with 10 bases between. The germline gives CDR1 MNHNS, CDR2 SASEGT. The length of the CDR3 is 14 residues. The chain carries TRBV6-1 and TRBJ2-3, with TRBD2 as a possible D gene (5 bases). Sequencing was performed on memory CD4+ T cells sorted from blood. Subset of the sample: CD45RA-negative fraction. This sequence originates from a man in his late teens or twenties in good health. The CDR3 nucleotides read TGTGCCAGCAGTGTTCGGCTAGCCACAGATACGCAGTATTTT. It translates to CASSVRLATDTQYF.